This entry describes one TCR beta chain. The target antigen is unknown. Built from TCR beta cDNA, the libraries had unique molecular identifiers in them. MiXCR, applied by TCRdb to the PCR reads, yields one record per CDR3 protein. The profile covers 650,000 to 850,000 distinct CDR3 sequences, with about 57% appearing a single time and 4.6% taken by the ten largest. This entry comes from a study of post-analysis software for immune sequencing data. About the study: Relapsing-remitting, secondary progressive and progressive-relapsing courses of multiple sclerosis were included.

Notes on the study in general: Compared with controls, patients had more of five or six TRBV segments, including TRBV5-6, TRBV5-1 and TRBV20-1. The normalized Chao1 diversity of multiple sclerosis patients was significantly lower than that of controls.

The CDR3 covers 18 residues. Per the germline V gene, CDR1 is SGHVS and CDR2 is FNYEAQ. The V end lost 4 bases, the J end lost 5 bases, and 24 bases lay between the germline ends. The sequence was obtained from a girl aged 5-17 years with multiple sclerosis. The chain links TRBV7-6 to TRBJ2-1; D may match TRBD1 or TRBD2 (5 bases each). The sequenced sample was blood. The CDR3 region has the DNA TGTGCCAGCAGCTCTTTATTGGGGACGAGTTTAACCCACAATGAGCAGTTCTTC. Amino acid sequence: CASSSLLGTSLTHNEQFF.